This T cell receptor beta chain was retrieved from a study of cytomegalovirus exposure and HLA in healthy donors. Study summary: An analysis done earlier identified about 120 million unique TCR beta sequences from about 179 million T cells. Early on, a data release was issued that held some 85 million unique TCRs from HLA-typed donors. Most donors, less than 85% of a few hundred genotyped, fell in the Caucasian-associated ancestry cluster.

V shed 3 bases and J 5 bases; nucleotides not matched to a gene: 9. This CDR3 is built from 15 residues. Germline values: CDR1 LNHDA, CDR2 SQIVND (reference sequence). About this clone: Its antigen remains unknown.

Primers included in the PCR were 60 Vbeta and 13 Jbeta primers. The method was immunoSEQ multiplex PCR; TCRdb's version includes in-frame clones alone and lacks a portion of them. The data show roughly 250,000 clones, with roughly 80% seen just once and 0.3% held by the top ten. Study outcomes and limitations: Sequencing depth across donors, presence/absence analyses assumed, was roughly uniform.

The sequencing sample was made of PBMCs. The source is a girl aged 2-9 years in good health and CMV-seronegative. This sequence joins TRBV19 and TRBJ2-5; 7 bases align to TRBD1. The CDR3 region is CASSILGQMGETQYF. The CDR3 DNA reads as TGTGCCAGTAGTATCCTGGGACAGATGGGGGAGACCCAGTACTTC. Combining the CDR3 with reference TRBV19 and TRBJ2-5 gives the whole variable domain DGGITQSPKYLFRKEGQNVTLSCEQNLNHDAMYWYRQDPGQGLRLIYYSQIVNDFQKGDIAEGYSVSREKKESFPLTVTSAQKNPTAFYLCASSILGQMGETQYFGPGTRLLVL.